This record covers a single T cell receptor (beta chain). Its cognate antigen is unknown. A much larger clonotype is one base distant, so this may be a read error. The data belong to a study of regulatory T cells in long-lasting Graves disease. Whole-study findings and limits: When disease was persistent, TRBV28, TRBJ1-2 and TRBJ2-5 were the favored segments.

Germline V CDR1 and CDR2: DFQATT, SNEGSKA (reference sequence). The CDR3 runs 15 residues. Through Arm-PCR of CDR3 regions and iRepertoire HTBI primers, TCR beta libraries were built. TCRdb re-called the multiplex PCR reads with MiXCR, one entry per CDR3 protein. The table shows more than 450,000 distinct CDR3 sequences, with around 12% occurring only once. As to time point: newly diagnosed GD, antithyroid drugs for less than 3 months. The TCR library was prepared using RNA isolated from PBMCs. These data were also filed under a second study, of T cells in Graves' hyperthyroidism and ophthalmopathy.

The clonotype was recovered from a woman in her 30s with Graves disease. The chain couples TRBV20-1 to TRBJ1-1; a possible D gene is TRBD1 (6 bases). The material was peripheral blood mononuclear cells (PBMCs), obtained at new diagnosis, from a patient treated with antithyroid drugs. DNA for the CDR3: TGCAGTGCTCCAGGTTGGGGGGGCCTGAACACTGATGCTTTCTTT. This sequence encodes CSAPGWGGLNTDAFF.